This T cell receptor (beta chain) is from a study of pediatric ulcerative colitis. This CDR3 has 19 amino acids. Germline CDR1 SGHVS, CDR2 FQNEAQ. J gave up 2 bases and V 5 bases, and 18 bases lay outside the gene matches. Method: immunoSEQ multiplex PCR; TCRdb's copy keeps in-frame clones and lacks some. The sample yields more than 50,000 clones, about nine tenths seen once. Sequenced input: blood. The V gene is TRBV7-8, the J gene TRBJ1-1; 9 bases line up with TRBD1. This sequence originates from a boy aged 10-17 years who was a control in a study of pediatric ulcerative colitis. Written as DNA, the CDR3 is TGTGCCAGCAGCAGCCGGGACAGGGAGGTATGGGGCACAAACACTGAAGCTTTCTTT. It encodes CASSSRDREVWGTNTEAFF.